These 2 T cell receptor beta chains share one sample of origin, sequenced in a study of blood T cell repertoires in COVID-19. Clones were sequenced by immunoSEQ multiplex PCR, and TCRdb holds only the in-frame ones, with some missing. This table has 220,000 or so clones, nearly 90% appearing once. The sequenced material came from PBMCs or T cells enriched from blood (not recorded which). Every receptor here comes from a man aged 25 to 40 who had been exposed to COVID-19.

J is TRBJ2-7 and V is TRBV10-2; 10 nucleotides agree with TRBD2. Germline loops: CDR1 WSHSY, CDR2 SAAADI. Trimming took 7 bases from V and 6 from J; bases not matched to a gene: 15. The CDR3 runs to 16 residues. Here the CDR3 reads CASMERDLAGEIEQYF. Written as DNA, the CDR3 is TGCGCCAGCATGGAGAGGGACCTAGCGGGGGAGATCGAGCAGTACTTC.

The rearrangement links TRBV5-4 to TRBJ1-2; D gene unclear. V was trimmed by 4 bases and J by 4 bases, leaving 8 bases between them. Per the germline V gene, CDR1 is SGHNT and CDR2 is YYREEE (reference sequence). The CDR3 is 12 residues long. The CDR3 region is CASSPPGYGYTF. CDR3 DNA: TGTGCCAGCAGCCCACCGGGCTATGGCTACACCTTC.